One and the same sample provided the 2 T cell receptor beta chains below, sequenced in a study of blood T cell repertoires in COVID-19 (dated by TCRdb to 2019 to 2021). Receptor amplification or capture employed the immunoSEQ multiplex PCR assay. Here the immuneACCESS table is served through TCRdb, limited to in-frame sequences with V and J called. Missing clones are a known gap in these copies; in checked studies unresolved V genes cover under half, and the rest lacks a known reason. The sample contains roughly 42,000 clones, roughly nine tenths of them found a single time. The ten most abundant clones make up about 4.3% of the sample. The sequenced sample was peripheral blood. These receptors all come from a man aged 55 to 69 with acute or convalescent COVID-19.

The chain uses TRBV19 and TRBJ1-2, with TRBD1 matching 9 bases. Germline assignment: CDR1 LNHDA and CDR2 SQIVND (reference sequence). The CDR3 covers 17 residues. V lost 3 bases and J lost 4; bases outside the gene matches: 12. The CDR3, as DNA: TGTGCCAGTAGTATGAGGCTGGGACAGGGCAGGGGCTATGGCTACACCTTC. As protein: CASSMRLGQGRGYGYTF.

V is TRBV4-1 and J is TRBJ2-1, with D unresolved. The CDR3 is 17 amino acids. V lost 1 base and J lost 0, with 13 bases in between. CDR1 is MGHRA, CDR2 YSYEKL, per germline. The CDR3 protein is CASSQVLRPSSYNEQFF. For the CDR3, the DNA is TGCGCCAGCAGCCAAGTCCTGAGGCCAAGCTCCTACAATGAGCAGTTCTTC.